This T cell receptor (beta chain) was captured by sequencing in a study of metastatic and nonmetastatic thyroid tumors. Study overall: Repertoires of blood and of tissue (tumor or nodule) from malignant and benign thyroid patients were compared.

V lost 0 bases to trimming and J lost 13 bases, with 9 bases between them. The germline CDR1 and CDR2 sequences are MGHRA and YSYEKL. CDR3 length: 12 amino acids. This clone was counted once. Its target is unknown. Study-level points and caveats: In blood and tumor, TCR beta diversity was reportedly significantly higher in malignant thyroid tumors than in benign nodules.

No treatment had been given to any patient before thyroid surgery. With MiXCR, TCRdb called clones anew from the PCR reads. The data hold some 19,000 clones, with around 21% observed a single time. The sequenced sample consisted of blood. The source is a female donor with papillary thyroid cancer or a benign thyroid nodule (not recorded which). Some clones in this sample may be carry-over from other donors' samples. V usage is TRBV4-1 and J usage is TRBJ1-4; no firm D call. The CDR3 spells CASSQEGLRLFF. The CDR3, as DNA: TGCGCCAGCAGCCAAGAGGGTCTAAGACTGTTTTTT.